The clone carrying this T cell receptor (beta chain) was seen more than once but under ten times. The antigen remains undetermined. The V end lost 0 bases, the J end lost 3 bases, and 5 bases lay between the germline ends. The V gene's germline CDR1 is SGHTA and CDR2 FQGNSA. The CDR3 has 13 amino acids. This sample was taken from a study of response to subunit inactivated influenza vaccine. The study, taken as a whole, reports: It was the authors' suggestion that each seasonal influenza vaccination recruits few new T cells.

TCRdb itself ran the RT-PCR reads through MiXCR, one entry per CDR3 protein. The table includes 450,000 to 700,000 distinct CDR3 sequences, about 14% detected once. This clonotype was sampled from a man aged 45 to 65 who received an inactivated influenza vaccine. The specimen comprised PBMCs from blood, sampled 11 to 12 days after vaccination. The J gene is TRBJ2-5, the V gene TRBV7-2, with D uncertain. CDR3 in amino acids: CASSLAYKETQYF. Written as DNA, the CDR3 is TGTGCCAGCAGCTTAGCATATAAAGAGACCCAGTACTTC. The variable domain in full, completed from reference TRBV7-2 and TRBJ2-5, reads GAGVSQSPSNKVTEKGKDVELRCDPISGHTALYWYRQSLGQGLEFLIYFQGNSAPDKSGLPSDRFSAERTGGSVSTLTIQRTQQEDSAVYLCASSLAYKETQYFGPGTRLLVL.